The rows below give T cell receptor beta chains drawn from one sample of a study of OX40 agonist ivuxolimab in advanced cancers. Clones were read by immunoSEQ multiplex PCR, and TCRdb kept only the in-frame ones, dropping some. The sample has around 67,000 clones, about 90% seen once. Here the sequenced sample was CD4+ or CD8+ T cells sorted from blood, taken in a trial of the OX40 agonist ivuxolimab. These receptors all stem from an adult with an advanced solid tumor such as melanoma, head and neck, liver or kidney cancer. The CDR3 runs from the conserved cysteine through the conserved F or W. A D gene is named only where the DNA matches it firmly. Size is stated for part of the rows, as once, few or many counts, or as a class when the clone is expanded.

>TRBV11-2|NA|NA|TRBJ2-3
CASSSQRTDTQYF
TGTGCCAGCAGCTCGCAGAGGACAGATACGCAGTATTTT
>TRBV6-1|NA|NA|TRBJ1-2
CASSGRAGDDGYTF
TGTGCCAGCAGTGGCCGGGCAGGGGACGATGGCTACACCTTC
>TRBV28|TRBD2|NA|TRBJ2-3
CASSLFAGAGTDTQYF
TGTGCCAGCAGTTTATTCGCGGGAGCCGGTACAGATACGCAGTATTTT
>TRBV29-1|TRBD1|NA|TRBJ1-4
CSVTGDFEKLFF
TGCAGCGTTACAGGGGATTTCGAAAAACTGTTTTTT
>TRBV28|NA|once|TRBJ1-2
CASSLGSGYTF
TGTGCCAGCAGTTTGGGTAGTGGCTACACCTTC
>TRBV4-3|NA|NA|TRBJ1-3
CASSQDFGNSGNTIYF
TGCGCCAGCAGCCAAGATTTCGGGAACTCTGGAAACACCATATATTTT
>TRBV9|NA|once|TRBJ2-2
CASSAVVAGELFF
TGTGCCAGCAGCGCCGTAGTCGCCGGGGAGCTGTTTTTT
>TRBV5-4|NA|NA|TRBJ1-2
CASSLDRDMRGYTF
TGTGCCAGCAGCTTGGACCGGGATATGAGGGGCTACACCTTC
>TRBV20-1|NA|NA|TRBJ2-3
CSARNGDTQYF
TGCAGTGCTAGGAATGGGGATACGCAGTATTTT
>TRBV7-6|TRBD1|NA|TRBJ1-4
CASSGTGSGEKLFF
TGTGCCAGCAGCGGGACAGGGTCGGGTGAAAAACTGTTTTTT
>TRBV7-8|NA|NA|TRBJ1-3
CASSQNGDAGNTIYF
TGTGCCAGCAGCCAAAACGGTGATGCTGGAAACACCATATATTTT
>TRBV4-1|NA|NA|TRBJ2-2
CASSQNPGSNTGELFF
TGCGCCAGCAGCCAAAATCCGGGTTCGAACACCGGGGAGCTGTTTTTT
>TRBV5-4|TRBD2|NA|TRBJ2-7
CASSPYRGTSEYEQYF
TGTGCCAGCAGCCCTTACAGGGGGACTAGCGAGTACGAGCAGTACTTC
>TRBV18|NA|NA|TRBJ2-1
CASSPPTSSFEQFF
TGTGCCAGCTCACCGCCCACTAGTTCCTTTGAGCAGTTCTTC
>TRBV7-2|TRBD1|NA|TRBJ2-7
CASGQGLFYEQYF
TGTGCCAGCGGACAGGGCCTATTCTACGAGCAGTACTTC
>TRBV27|TRBD1|once|TRBJ1-2
CASSSRTGIYGYTF
TGTGCCAGCAGTTCTCGGACAGGAATTTATGGCTACACCTTC
>TRBV19|NA|NA|TRBJ1-6
CASSSGNLGSSYNSPLHF
TGTGCCAGTAGTTCCGGGAACCTAGGGAGCTCCTATAATTCACCCCTCCACTTT
>TRBV5-1|NA|NA|TRBJ2-6
CASSPSGGGANVLTF
TGCGCCAGCAGCCCCTCGGGCGGTGGGGCCAACGTCCTGACTTTC
>TRBV7-2|NA|NA|TRBJ2-2
CASIYRVANTGELFF
TGTGCCAGCATCTACAGGGTCGCGAACACCGGGGAGCTGTTTTTT
>TRBV2|NA|once|TRBJ1-2
CASSEGEVSYGYTF
TGTGCCAGCAGTGAAGGGGAGGTTAGCTATGGCTACACCTTC
>TRBV19|NA|NA|TRBJ2-7
CASTSDQGSEQYF
TGTGCCAGTACTTCCGACCAGGGGTCCGAGCAGTACTTC
>TRBV10-2|TRBD1|NA|TRBJ1-2
CASGADRGLGYTF
TGCGCCAGCGGGGCGGACAGGGGGCTTGGCTACACCTTC
>TRBV30|TRBD1|NA|TRBJ2-4
CAWTTGVAKNIQYF
TGTGCCTGGACCACAGGGGTAGCCAAAAACATTCAGTACTTC
>TRBV19|TRBD2|NA|TRBJ2-5
CASSALSGGRETQYF
TGTGCCAGTAGTGCCCTTAGCGGGGGCAGAGAGACCCAGTACTTC
>TRBV7-9|NA|NA|TRBJ1-1
CASSSGVGTEAFF
TGTGCCAGCAGCTCAGGGGTAGGGACTGAAGCTTTCTTT
>TRBV11-2|NA|NA|TRBJ2-7
CASRTRAGAEYEQYF
TGTGCCAGCAGGACCCGGGCAGGGGCGGAATACGAGCAGTACTTC
>TRBV28|NA|NA|TRBJ1-3
CASSSRRGDGNTIYF
TGTGCCAGCAGTTCCAGACGGGGCGATGGAAACACCATATATTTT
>TRBV5-1|NA|few|TRBJ2-7
CASNSGLPPYEQYF
TGCGCCAGCAACTCGGGCTTACCACCCTACGAGCAGTACTTC
>TRBV9|NA|NA|TRBJ1-5
CASSVDSGESQPQHF
TGTGCCAGCAGCGTAGACTCGGGGGAGTCTCAGCCCCAGCATTTT
>TRBV28|TRBD2|NA|TRBJ2-7
CASTTSGSAYEQYF
TGTGCCAGCACCACTAGCGGGAGCGCCTACGAGCAGTACTTC
>TRBV13|TRBD1|NA|TRBJ1-6
CASSTRQGHNSPLHF
TGTGCCAGCAGCACAAGACAGGGCCATAATTCACCCCTCCACTTT
>TRBV7-2|NA|NA|TRBJ1-2
CASSLQEGGYTF
TGTGCCAGCAGCTTACAGGAGGGGGGCTACACCTTC
>TRBV7-2|NA|NA|TRBJ1-2
CASSRDRPGYTF
TGTGCCAGCAGCCGAGACAGGCCTGGCTACACCTTC
>TRBV11-2|NA|NA|TRBJ2-2
CASSLDWNTGELFF
TGTGCCAGCAGCTTAGATTGGAACACCGGGGAGCTGTTTTTT
>TRBV4-1|TRBD1|NA|TRBJ2-7
CASSPVIGTGGSEQYF
TGCGCCAGCAGCCCGGTAATAGGGACAGGGGGTTCCGAGCAGTACTTC
>TRBV6-1|NA|once|TRBJ2-1
CASTLYDEQFF
TGTGCCAGCACCCTTTACGATGAGCAGTTCTTC